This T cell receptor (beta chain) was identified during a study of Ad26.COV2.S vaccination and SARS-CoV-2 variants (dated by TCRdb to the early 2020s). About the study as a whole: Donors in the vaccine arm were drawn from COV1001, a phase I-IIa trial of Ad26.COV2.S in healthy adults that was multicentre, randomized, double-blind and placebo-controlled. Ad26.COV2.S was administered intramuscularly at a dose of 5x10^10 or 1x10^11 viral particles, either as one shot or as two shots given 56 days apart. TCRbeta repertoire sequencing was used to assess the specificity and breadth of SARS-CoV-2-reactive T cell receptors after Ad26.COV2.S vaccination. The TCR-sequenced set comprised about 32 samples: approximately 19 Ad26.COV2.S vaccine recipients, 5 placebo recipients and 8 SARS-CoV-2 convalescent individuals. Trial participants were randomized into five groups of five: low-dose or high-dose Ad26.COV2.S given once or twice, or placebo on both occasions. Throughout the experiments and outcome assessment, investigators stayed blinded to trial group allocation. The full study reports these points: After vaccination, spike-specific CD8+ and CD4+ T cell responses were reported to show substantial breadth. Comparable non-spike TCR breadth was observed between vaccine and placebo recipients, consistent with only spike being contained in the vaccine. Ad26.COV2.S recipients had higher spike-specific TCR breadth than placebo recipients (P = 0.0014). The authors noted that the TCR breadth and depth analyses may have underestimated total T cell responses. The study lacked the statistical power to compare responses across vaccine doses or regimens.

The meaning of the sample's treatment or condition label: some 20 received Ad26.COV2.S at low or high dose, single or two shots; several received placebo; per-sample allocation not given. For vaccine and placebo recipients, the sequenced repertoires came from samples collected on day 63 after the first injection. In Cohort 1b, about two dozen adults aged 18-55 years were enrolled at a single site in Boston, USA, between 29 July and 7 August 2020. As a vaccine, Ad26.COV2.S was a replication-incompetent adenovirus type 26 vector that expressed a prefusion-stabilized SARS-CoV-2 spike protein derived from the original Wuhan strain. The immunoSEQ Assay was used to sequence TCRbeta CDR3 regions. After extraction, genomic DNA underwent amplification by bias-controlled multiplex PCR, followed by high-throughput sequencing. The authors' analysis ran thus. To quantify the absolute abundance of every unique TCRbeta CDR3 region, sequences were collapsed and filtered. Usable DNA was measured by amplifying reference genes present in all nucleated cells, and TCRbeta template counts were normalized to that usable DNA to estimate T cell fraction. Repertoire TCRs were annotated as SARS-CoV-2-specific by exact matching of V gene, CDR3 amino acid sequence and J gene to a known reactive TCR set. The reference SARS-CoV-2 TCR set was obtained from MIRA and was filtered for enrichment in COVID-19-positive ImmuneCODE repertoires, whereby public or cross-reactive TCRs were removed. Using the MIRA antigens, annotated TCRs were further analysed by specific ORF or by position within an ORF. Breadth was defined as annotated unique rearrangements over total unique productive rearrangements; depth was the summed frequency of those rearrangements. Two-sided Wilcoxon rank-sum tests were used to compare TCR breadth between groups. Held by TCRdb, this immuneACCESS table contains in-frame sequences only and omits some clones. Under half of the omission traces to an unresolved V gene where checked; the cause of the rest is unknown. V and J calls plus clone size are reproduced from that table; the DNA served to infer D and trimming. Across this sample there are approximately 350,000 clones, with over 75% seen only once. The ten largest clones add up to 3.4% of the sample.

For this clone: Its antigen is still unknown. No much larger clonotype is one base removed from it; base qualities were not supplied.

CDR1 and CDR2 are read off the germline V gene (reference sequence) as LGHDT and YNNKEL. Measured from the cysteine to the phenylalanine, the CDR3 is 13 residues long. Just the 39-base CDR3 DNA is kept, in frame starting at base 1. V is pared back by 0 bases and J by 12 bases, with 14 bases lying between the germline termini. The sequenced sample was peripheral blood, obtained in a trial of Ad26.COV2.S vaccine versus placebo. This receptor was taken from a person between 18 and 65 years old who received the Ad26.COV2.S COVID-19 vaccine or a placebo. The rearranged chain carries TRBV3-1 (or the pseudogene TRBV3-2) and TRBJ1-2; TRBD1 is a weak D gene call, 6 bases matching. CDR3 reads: CASSQDRTALNTF. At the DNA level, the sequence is TGTGCCAGCAGCCAAGACAGGACAGCCTTGAACACCTTC.